The 32 T cell receptor beta chains reported below all come from one sample, sequenced in a study of immune evolution from preneoplasia to lung adenocarcinoma. Clones were sequenced by immunoSEQ multiplex PCR, and TCRdb holds only the in-frame ones, with some missing. The data hold just over 7,500 clones, with around 85% observed a single time. Sequencing used FFPE minimally invasive lung adenocarcinoma tissue. These receptor sequences come from an elderly person with lung adenocarcinoma.

V and J are TRBV21-1 and TRBJ1-5. TRBV21-1 is a pseudogene locus. CDR3 length equals 10 residues. The chain's CDR3 is CATKIKPQHF. In DNA, the CDR3 is TGTGCCACAAAGATCAAGCCCCAGCATTTT.

This rearrangement joins TRBV19 to TRBJ2-3; 7 bases match TRBD1. This CDR3 has 13 amino acids. J gave up 1 base and V 10 bases, and 5 bases lay outside the gene matches. CDR1 and CDR2 from the germline V gene are LNHDA and SQIVND (reference sequence). CDR3 sequence: CATHRGGTDTQYF. DNA for the CDR3: TGTGCCACCCACAGGGGAGGCACAGATACGCAGTATTTT.

V gene TRBV5-1 combines with J gene TRBJ2-3; 9 nucleotides match TRBD2. V dropped 5 bases and J dropped 4; count of bases not matched to a gene: 14. In germline, CDR1 is SGHRS, CDR2 YFSETQ. CDR3 size: 17 residues. CDR3 bases: TGCGCCAGCAGTTCTACTTTTGCGGGGGGGATCGCAGATACGCAGTATTTT. Translation gives CASSSTFAGGIADTQYF.

The chain couples TRBV6-5 to TRBJ1-2; 9 nucleotides match TRBD1. CDR3 size: 14 residues. Germline V gives CDR1 MNHEY, CDR2 SVGAGI. V lost 6 bases and J lost 5; bases outside the gene matches: 7. Here the CDR3 DNA reads TGTGCCAGCAGCCGACAGGGGGGCCGATATGGCTACACCTTC. This translates into CASSRQGGRYGYTF.

In its sample, this clone was seen a few times. The chain combines TRBV20-1 with TRBJ2-3; D call uncertain. Germline V gene sequence: CDR1 DFQATT, CDR2 SNEGSKA (reference sequence). This CDR3 has 11 amino acids. Trimming shortened V by 7 bases and J by 5 bases, and 10 bases separated the two germline ends. The CDR3 region is CSVRLGDTQYF. The DNA of the CDR3 is TGCAGTGTTCGACTGGGAGATACGCAGTATTTT.

This clone was observed a few times. This sequence joins TRBV12-2 and TRBJ1-4. TRBV12-2 is a known pseudogene. This CDR3 spans 14 amino acids. Here the CDR3 reads CASRPRLGREKLFF. CDR3 DNA: TGTGCAAGTCGCCCCCGATTAGGAAGGGAAAAACTGTTTTTT.

The V and J genes are TRBV5-5 and TRBJ2-7; a weak D match, TRBD1 (6 bases). CDR1 is SGHKS and CDR2 is YYEKEE in the germline V gene (reference sequence). The CDR3 spans 17 residues. V lost 3 bases and J 1 base, leaving 20 bases between the germline ends. The CDR3 loop is CASSSRYGAGESYEQYF. The DNA of the CDR3 is TGTGCCAGCAGCTCCCGTTACGGGGCAGGGGAATCCTACGAGCAGTACTTC. The complete variable domain, with remaining parts taken from reference TRBV5-5 and TRBJ2-7, reads DAGVTQSPTHLIKTRGQQVTLRCSPISGHKSVSWYQQVLGQGPQFIFQYYEKEERGRGNFPDRFSARQFPNYSSELNVNALLLGDSALYLCASSSRYGAGESYEQYFGPGTRLTVT.

The chain has TRBV5-5 and TRBJ1-1; D is perhaps TRBD1 (5 bases). The germline gives CDR1 SGHKS, CDR2 YYEKEE (reference sequence). The CDR3 sequence is 15 residues long. V gave up 0 bases and J gave up 4 bases, with 13 bases separating them. The DNA for the CDR3 is TGTGCCAGCAGCTTGGGGTCTTACAGGTCCACTGAAGCTTTCTTT. Its protein product is CASSLGSYRSTEAFF.

This clone was recorded once. V and J are TRBV16 and TRBJ1-5; D is possibly TRBD1 (5 bases). From germline, CDR1 is KGHSY and CDR2 FQNENV. The CDR3 length is 16 residues. Trimming removed 2 bases at V and 0 bases at J, with 11 bases between. CDR3 residues: CASSQLTGDSNQPQHF. CDR3 coding DNA: TGTGCCAGCAGCCAACTGACGGGGGATAGCAATCAGCCCCAGCATTTT.

The genes are TRBV2 and TRBJ2-7; D may match TRBD1 or TRBD2 (6 bases each). Trimming cost V 8 bases and J 4 bases, with 21 bases left between them. CDR3 length equals 15 residues. Germline V gene sequence: CDR1 SNHLY, CDR2 FYNNEI. CDR3 nucleotides: TGTGCCAGCGGCCGGGGGCAGGGCGGTGGTTACGAGCAGTACTTC. Amino acid sequence: CASGRGQGGGYEQYF.

The rearrangement links TRBV7-9 to TRBJ2-7; D possibly corresponds to TRBD2 (6 bases). The CDR3 is 13 amino acids. Germline values: CDR1 SEHNR, CDR2 FQNEAQ (reference sequence). V gave up 4 bases and J gave up 5 bases, with 12 bases separating them. The CDR3 loop reads CASSSDAGNEQYF. Here the CDR3 DNA reads TGTGCCAGCAGCTCTGACGCGGGAAACGAGCAGTACTTC.

For the CDR3, the DNA is TGTGCCAGCAGCGTAGGTGGCCGTCGGCACGGGGATACGCAGTATTTT. Its protein is CASSVGGRRHGDTQYF. The chain uses TRBV9 and TRBJ2-3; D gene uncertain. The CDR3 covers 16 residues. V lost 0 bases and J lost 6, with 17 bases in between. CDR1 is SGDLS, CDR2 YYNGEE, per germline.

This chain connects TRBV19 to TRBJ1-6; 7 bases are a match to TRBD1. CDR1 is LNHDA and CDR2 is SQIVND in the germline V gene (reference sequence). The CDR3 extends over 15 amino acids. J gave up 12 bases and V 8 bases, and 16 bases lay outside the gene matches. The CDR3: CASQDSLQQGLPLHF. The CDR3 region has the DNA TGTGCCAGTCAGGACTCGCTTCAACAGGGGTTACCCCTCCACTTT.

The chain carries TRBV11-3 and TRBJ2-6, with D maybe TRBD1 (6 bases). Germline V gives CDR1 SGHNT, CDR2 YENEEA. The CDR3 runs 16 residues. V lost 3 bases and J lost 1, with 10 bases in between. The CDR3 nucleotides read TGTGCCAGCAGCTTCCCCAGGGGTTCTGGGGCCAACGTCCTGACTTTC. Translated: CASSFPRGSGANVLTF.

V gene TRBV4-3 combines with J gene TRBJ1-4; D perhaps matches TRBD1 (5 bases). The CDR3 runs 15 residues. Germline assignment: CDR1 LGHNA and CDR2 YSLEER. Trimming removed 5 bases at V and 7 bases at J, with 17 bases between. Here the CDR3 reads CASSEAGGGGEKLFF. CDR3 bases: TGCGCCAGCAGCGAGGCCGGGGGGGGAGGTGAAAAACTGTTTTTT.

The table lists this clone with a few counts. The chain couples TRBV20-1 to TRBJ2-7, with 7 bases aligning to TRBD2. This CDR3 has 11 residues. Germline CDR1 reads DFQATT; CDR2 reads SNEGSKA (reference sequence). V was clipped by 5 bases and J by 4 bases; unmatched bases: 2. The CDR3 sequence is CSAVGLYEQYF. Here the CDR3 DNA reads TGCAGTGCTGTGGGACTATACGAGCAGTACTTC.

The V and J genes are TRBV19 and TRBJ1-4; D unclear. The length of the CDR3 is 13 residues. V shed 2 bases and J shed 8 bases, with 9 bases lying between them. CDR1 and CDR2 from the germline V gene are LNHDA and SQIVND (reference sequence). CDR3 nucleotide sequence: TGTGCCAGTAGTATATCGGGTGGAGAAAAACTGTTTTTT. Translated, it gives CASSISGGEKLFF.

V gene TRBV27 combines with J gene TRBJ2-6; D unclear. The CDR3 runs 13 residues. Germline-derived CDR1 and CDR2 are MNHEY and SMNVEV (reference sequence). Trimming shortened V by 3 bases and J by 1 base, and 1 base separated the two germline ends. The CDR3 is CASSLSGANVLTF. The CDR3 coding sequence is TGTGCCAGCAGTTTGTCTGGGGCCAACGTCCTGACTTTC.

On this clone: The junction and the germline gene differ at one end; a read error may be behind it. The rearrangement joins TRBV28 to TRBJ1-5; no firm D call. CDR1 is MDHEN, CDR2 SYDVKM, per germline. CDR3 length equals 14 residues. This chain's CDR3 is CASSSYSPGQSQHF. Here the CDR3 DNA reads TGTGCCAGCAGTTCGTATTCCCCCGGTCAGTCCCAGCATTTT.

This chain joins TRBV19 and TRBJ2-3, with 8 positions matching TRBD1. This CDR3 has 20 residues. Germline-derived CDR1 and CDR2 are LNHDA and SQIVND (reference sequence). V shed 9 bases and J 3 bases; nucleotides not matched to a gene: 26. The CDR3 sequence is CARRLEISGGAFSRTDTQYF. The CDR3 coding sequence is TGTGCCAGGCGACTAGAGATATCAGGGGGCGCCTTCAGCAGAACAGATACGCAGTATTTT.

The gene calls are TRBV10-3 and TRBJ1-1, with D unclear. CDR3 length: 14 amino acids. The V end lost 0 bases, the J end lost 0 bases, and 5 bases lay between the germline ends. CDR1 is ENHRY, CDR2 SYGVKD, per germline. CDR3 residues: CAISESRMNTEAFF. DNA of the CDR3: TGTGCCATCAGTGAGTCAAGGATGAACACTGAAGCTTTCTTT.

This chain uses TRBV5-4 with TRBJ2-2; TRBD1 is a possible D gene (5 bases). With 2 bases removed from V and 5 bases from J, the gap between germline ends came to 7 bases. Germline V CDR1 and CDR2: SGHNT, YYREEE (reference sequence). The CDR3 is made up of 13 amino acids. The CDR3 loop is CASSFWTTGELFF. In nucleotides, the CDR3 is TGTGCCAGCAGCTTCTGGACAACCGGGGAGCTGTTTTTT.

J is TRBJ2-7 and V is TRBV2; TRBD2 is a possible D gene (5 bases). Trimming pared 6 bases from V and 6 bases from J, leaving 15 bases between. The CDR3 covers 13 residues. Germline V CDR1 and CDR2: SNHLY, FYNNEI. The DNA for the CDR3 is TGTGCCAGCAGGTCGGGAAGACCAAGCGAGCAGTACTTC. Translated: CASRSGRPSEQYF.

This clone was recorded only once. The V and J genes are TRBV6-1 and TRBJ2-7; 11 nucleotides line up with TRBD1. The CDR3 runs 14 residues. V lost 4 bases and J lost 3; bases outside the gene matches: 2. Per germline, CDR1 MNHNS and CDR2 SASEGT. Here the CDR3 reads CASSVGTGGYEQYF. In DNA form, the CDR3 reads TGTGCCAGCAGTGTCGGGACAGGGGGCTACGAGCAGTACTTC.

The chain joins TRBV7-3 to TRBJ2-3; D gene unclear. V was clipped by 5 bases and J by 2 bases, with 20 bases between them. The CDR3 length is 17 residues. Germline CDR1 reads SGHTA; CDR2 reads FQGTGA. The chain's CDR3 is CASSPRPVRSDTDTQYF. The CDR3 DNA reads TGTGCCAGCAGCCCTCGACCCGTAAGGAGCGACACAGATACGCAGTATTTT.

CDR3 nucleotide sequence: TGTGCCAGCGCCCTGGGGGGTTCGAAGACTGAAGCTTTCTTT. Residues: CASALGGSKTEAFF. The J gene is TRBJ1-1, the V gene TRBV28; possible D gene TRBD1, 5 bases. CDR1 and CDR2 from the germline V gene are MDHEN and SYDVKM. V lost 8 bases to trimming and J lost 5 bases, with 18 bases between them. The CDR3 consists of 14 residues.

In its sample, this clone was seen once. This chain connects TRBV27 to TRBJ2-2, with 13 nucleotides matching TRBD2. The germline V gene encodes CDR1 MNHEY and CDR2 SMNVEV (reference sequence). This CDR3 comprises 16 residues. Germline trimming cut 5 bases from V and 4 bases from J; bases unmatched to any gene: 4. Here the CDR3 DNA reads TGTGCCAGCAGTACCACTAGCGGGGGGGCCACCGGGGAGCTGTTTTTT. Translation gives CASSTTSGGATGELFF.

This clone was recorded only once. The rearrangement joins TRBV4-1 to TRBJ1-1; 7 nucleotides line up with TRBD1. The V segment lost 5 bases and the J segment 0 bases; nucleotides outside the gene matches: 6. CDR3 length equals 15 residues. CDR1 and CDR2 from the germline V gene are MGHRA and YSYEKL. The CDR3 nucleotides read TGCGCCAGCAGCTTACGGACAGGAATGAACACTGAAGCTTTCTTT. Protein: CASSLRTGMNTEAFF.

The V and J genes are TRBV2 and TRBJ2-5; TRBD2 agrees at 13 bases. The CDR3 sequence is 19 residues long. Germline-derived CDR1 and CDR2 are SNHLY and FYNNEI. Trimming removed 9 bases from V and 0 bases from J; junction bases left unmatched: 16. The CDR3 DNA reads TGTGCCAGTACCAGGGGACTAGCGGGAAATCTACCCCACCAAGAGACCCAGTACTTC. This gives the protein CASTRGLAGNLPHQETQYF.

The rearrangement uses TRBV6-5 and TRBJ1-3, with unresolved D. Germline V lookup: CDR1 MNHEY, CDR2 SVGAGI. The V and J ends lost 5 bases and 0 bases respectively, with 8 bases between them. CDR3 length equals 14 residues. The CDR3 loop is CASSLYHSGNTIYF. The DNA of the CDR3 is TGTGCCAGCAGTCTATATCACTCTGGAAACACCATATATTTT.

Remarks on this clone: Distinct nucleotide sequences in the sample also encode this CDR3. The chain has TRBV5-1 and TRBJ2-7; weak D call: TRBD2 (6 bases). The germline V gene has CDR1 SGHRS and CDR2 YFSETQ. V lost 1 base to trimming and J lost 3 bases, with 11 bases between them. The CDR3 sequence is 14 residues long. Written as DNA, the CDR3 is TGCGCCAGCAGCTTGTCGGGCGGGAACTACGAGCAGTACTTC. Its translation: CASSLSGGNYEQYF.

The chain is built from TRBV6-6 and TRBJ2-3; D is unclear. V lost 0 bases, J lost 5 bases, and 3 bases lay in between. The V gene's germline CDR1 is MNHNY and CDR2 SVGAGI (reference sequence). This CDR3 spans 12 amino acids. The CDR3 loop is CASSYSRDTQYF. In DNA form, the CDR3 reads TGTGCCAGCAGTTACTCGAGAGATACGCAGTATTTT.